Below, 2 T cell receptor beta chains from the same sample are listed, as sequenced in a study of T-cell reconstitution after alpha-beta-depleted transplantation in children. Unique molecular identifiers were used in preparing the TCRbeta library. TCRdb re-called the PCR reads through MiXCR, storing one row per CDR3 protein. Of about 500,000 distinct CDR3 sequences in the sample, about 30% were seen once. The sequencing here drew on PBMCs from the stem cell graft donor, taken from the stem cell graft. The receptor set was obtained from a human donor who donated a stem cell graft to a child with aplastic anemia.

In its sample, this clonotype was seen a few times. The chain employs TRBV29-1 and TRBJ2-5; a weak D match, TRBD1 (5 bases). Trimming cost V 4 bases and J 1 base, with 13 bases left between them. Germline-derived CDR1 and CDR2 are SQVTM and ANQGSEA. The CDR3 has 14 residues. The CDR3 spells CSVGRQNRQETQYF. CDR3 DNA sequence: TGCAGCGTTGGGAGACAGAATCGCCAAGAGACCCAGTACTTC.

V is TRBV4-2 and J is TRBJ2-1, with 10 positions matching TRBD2. This CDR3 has 19 residues. Germline V gene sequence: CDR1 LGHNA, CDR2 YNFKEQ. With 1 base clipped from V and 1 base from J, the junction kept 10 bases outside the gene matches. CDR3 nucleotide sequence: TGTGCCAGCAGCCAAGGTAGATCTAGCGGGAGCGAGTCCTACAATGAGCAGTTCTTC. This sequence encodes CASSQGRSSGSESYNEQFF.